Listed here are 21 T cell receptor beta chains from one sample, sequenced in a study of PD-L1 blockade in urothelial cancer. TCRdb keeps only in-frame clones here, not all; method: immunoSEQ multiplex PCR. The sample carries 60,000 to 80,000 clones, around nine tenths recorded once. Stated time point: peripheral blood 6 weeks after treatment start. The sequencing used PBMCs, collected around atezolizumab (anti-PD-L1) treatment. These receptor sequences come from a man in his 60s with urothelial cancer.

CDR3 protein: CASSRSSAGVREAFF. Written as DNA, the CDR3 is TGTGCCAGCAGCCGGAGCAGTGCGGGGGTACGTGAAGCTTTCTTT. The V gene is TRBV7-3, the J gene TRBJ1-1, with a tentative D call TRBD1 (5 bases). The CDR3 is made up of 15 amino acids. V lost 5 bases and J lost 7, with 20 bases in between. Looked up from germline, CDR1 is SGHTA and CDR2 is FQGTGA.

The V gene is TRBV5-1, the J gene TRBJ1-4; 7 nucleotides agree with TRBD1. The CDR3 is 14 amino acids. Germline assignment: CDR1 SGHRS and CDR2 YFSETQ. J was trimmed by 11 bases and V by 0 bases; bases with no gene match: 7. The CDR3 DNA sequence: TGCGCCAGCAGCTTGGTAGGAGACAGGGACAAACTGTTTTTT. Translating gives CASSLVGDRDKLFF.

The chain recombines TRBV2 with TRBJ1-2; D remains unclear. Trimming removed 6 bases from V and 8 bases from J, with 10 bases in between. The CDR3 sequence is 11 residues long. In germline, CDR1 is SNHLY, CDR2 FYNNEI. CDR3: CASSRTGGYTF. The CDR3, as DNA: TGTGCCAGCAGCAGGACGGGAGGCTACACCTTC.

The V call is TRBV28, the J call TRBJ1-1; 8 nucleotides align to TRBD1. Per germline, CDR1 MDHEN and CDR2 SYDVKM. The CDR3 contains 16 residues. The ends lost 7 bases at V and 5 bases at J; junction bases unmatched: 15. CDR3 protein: CASITGRGLSSTEAFF. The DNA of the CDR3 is TGTGCCAGCATAACGGGCAGGGGGCTATCTTCGACTGAAGCTTTCTTT.

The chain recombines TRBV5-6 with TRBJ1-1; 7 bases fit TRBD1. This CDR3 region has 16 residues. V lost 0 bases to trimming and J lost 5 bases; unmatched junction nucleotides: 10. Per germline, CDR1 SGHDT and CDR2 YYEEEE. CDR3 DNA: TGTGCCAGCAGCTTGGGACAGGGTGGGGGATGGACTGAAGCTTTCTTT. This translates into CASSLGQGGGWTEAFF.

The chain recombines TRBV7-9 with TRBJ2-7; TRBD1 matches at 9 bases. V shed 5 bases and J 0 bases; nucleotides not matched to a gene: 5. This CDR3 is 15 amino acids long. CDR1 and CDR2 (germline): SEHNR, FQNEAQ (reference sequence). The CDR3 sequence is CASSQGQGISYEQYF. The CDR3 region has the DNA TGTGCCAGCAGCCAGGGACAGGGTATCTCCTACGAGCAGTACTTC.

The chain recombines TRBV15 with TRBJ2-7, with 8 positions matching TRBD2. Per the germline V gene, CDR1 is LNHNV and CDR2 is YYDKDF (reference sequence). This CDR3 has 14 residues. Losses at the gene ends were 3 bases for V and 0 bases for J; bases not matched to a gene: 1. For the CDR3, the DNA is TGTGCCACCAGCAGCCGGGGGGGCTCCTACGAGCAGTACTTC. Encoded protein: CATSSRGGSYEQYF.

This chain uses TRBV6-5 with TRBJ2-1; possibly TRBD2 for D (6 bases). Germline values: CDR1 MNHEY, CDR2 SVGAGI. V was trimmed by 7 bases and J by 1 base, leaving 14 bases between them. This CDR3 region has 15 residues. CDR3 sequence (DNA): TGTGCCAGCAAGCTTGGAGCGGGTTCCTACAATGAGCAGTTCTTC. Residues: CASKLGAGSYNEQFF.

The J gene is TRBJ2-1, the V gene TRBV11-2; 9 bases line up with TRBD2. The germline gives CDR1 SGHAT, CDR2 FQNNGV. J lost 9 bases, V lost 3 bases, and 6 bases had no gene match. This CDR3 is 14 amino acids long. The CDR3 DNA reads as TGTGCCAGCAGCTTTATAGCGGGAGTTTTTGAGCAGTTCTTC. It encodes CASSFIAGVFEQFF.

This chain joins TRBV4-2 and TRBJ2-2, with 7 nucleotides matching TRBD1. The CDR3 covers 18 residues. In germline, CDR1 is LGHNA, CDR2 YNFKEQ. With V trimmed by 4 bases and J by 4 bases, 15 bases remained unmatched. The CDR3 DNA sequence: TGTGCCAGCAGCCCTGACAGGGCAGGCCCTAGGGGCACCGGGGAGCTGTTTTTT. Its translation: CASSPDRAGPRGTGELFF.

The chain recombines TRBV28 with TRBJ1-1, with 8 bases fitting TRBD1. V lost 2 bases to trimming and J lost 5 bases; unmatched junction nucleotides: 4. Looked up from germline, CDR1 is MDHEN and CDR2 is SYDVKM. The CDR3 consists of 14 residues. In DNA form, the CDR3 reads TGTGCCAGCAGTTTAGGCAGGGGGCGGACTGAAGCTTTCTTT. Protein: CASSLGRGRTEAFF.

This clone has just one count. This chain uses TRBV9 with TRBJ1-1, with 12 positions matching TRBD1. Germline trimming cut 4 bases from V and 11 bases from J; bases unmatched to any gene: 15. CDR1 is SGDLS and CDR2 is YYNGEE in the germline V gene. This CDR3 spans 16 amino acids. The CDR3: CASSPAGGTGGLKAFF. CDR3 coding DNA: TGTGCCAGCAGCCCCGCGGGGGGGACAGGGGGCTTGAAGGCTTTCTTT.

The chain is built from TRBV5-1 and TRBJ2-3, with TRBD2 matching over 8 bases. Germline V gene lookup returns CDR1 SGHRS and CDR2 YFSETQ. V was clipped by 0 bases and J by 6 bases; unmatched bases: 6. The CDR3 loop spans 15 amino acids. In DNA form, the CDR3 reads TGCGCCAGCAGCTTGGATTCCGGGAGGGCCGATACGCAGTATTTT. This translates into CASSLDSGRADTQYF. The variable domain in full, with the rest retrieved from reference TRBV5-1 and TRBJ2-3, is KAGVTQTPRYLIKTRGQQVTLSCSPISGHRSVSWYQQTPGQGLQFLFEYFSETQRNKGNFPGRFSGRQFSNSRSEMNVSTLELGDSALYLCASSLDSGRADTQYFGPGTRLTVL.

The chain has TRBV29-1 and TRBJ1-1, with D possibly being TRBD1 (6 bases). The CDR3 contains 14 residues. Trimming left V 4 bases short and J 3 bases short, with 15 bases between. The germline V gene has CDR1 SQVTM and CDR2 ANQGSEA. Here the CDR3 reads CSVGKGGADTEAFF. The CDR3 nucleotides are TGCAGCGTTGGAAAAGGGGGGGCCGACACTGAAGCTTTCTTT.

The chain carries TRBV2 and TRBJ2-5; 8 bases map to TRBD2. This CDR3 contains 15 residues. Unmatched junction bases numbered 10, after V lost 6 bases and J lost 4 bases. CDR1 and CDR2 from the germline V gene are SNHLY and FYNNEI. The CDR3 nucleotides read TGTGCCAGCAGGGGATTAGCGGGGAGAGGAGAGACCCAGTACTTC. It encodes CASRGLAGRGETQYF.

CDR3 DNA: TGTGCCAGCAGCCCCGGAGCCGACAGTGAGCCCCAGCATTTT. Protein product: CASSPGADSEPQHF. The rearrangement uses TRBV7-2 and TRBJ1-5, with a possible D match to TRBD1 (5 bases). The CDR3 loop spans 14 amino acids. Germline assignment: CDR1 SGHTA and CDR2 FQGNSA. V was shortened by 5 bases and J by 8 bases, with 16 bases between the two germline ends. Together with reference TRBV7-2 and TRBJ1-5, the CDR3 gives the full variable domain: GAGVSQSPSNKVTEKGKDVELRCDPISGHTALYWYRQSLGQGLEFLIYFQGNSAPDKSGLPSDRFSAERTGGSVSTLTIQRTQQEDSAVYLCASSPGADSEPQHFGDGTRLSIL.

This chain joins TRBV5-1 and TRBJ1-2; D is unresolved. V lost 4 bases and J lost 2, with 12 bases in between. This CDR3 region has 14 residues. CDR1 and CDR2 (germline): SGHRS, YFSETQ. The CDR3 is CASSPGVLNYGYTF. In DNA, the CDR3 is TGCGCCAGCAGCCCAGGCGTATTAAACTATGGCTACACCTTC.

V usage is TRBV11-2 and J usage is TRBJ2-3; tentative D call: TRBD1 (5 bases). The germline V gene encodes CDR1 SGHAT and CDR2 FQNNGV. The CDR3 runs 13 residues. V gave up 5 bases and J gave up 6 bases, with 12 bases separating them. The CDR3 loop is CASSIQVSDTQYF. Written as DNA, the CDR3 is TGTGCCAGCAGCATACAGGTCTCGGATACGCAGTATTTT.

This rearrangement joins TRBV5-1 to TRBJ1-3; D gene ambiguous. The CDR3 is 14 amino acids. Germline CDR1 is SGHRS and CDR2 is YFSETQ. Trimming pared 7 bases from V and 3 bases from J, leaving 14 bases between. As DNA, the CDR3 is TGCGCCAGCGGTAATGGCCGGGATGGAAACACCATATATTTT. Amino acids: CASGNGRDGNTIYF.

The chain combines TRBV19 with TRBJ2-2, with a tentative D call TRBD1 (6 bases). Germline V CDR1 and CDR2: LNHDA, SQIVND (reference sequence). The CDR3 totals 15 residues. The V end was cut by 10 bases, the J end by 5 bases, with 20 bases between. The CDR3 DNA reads TGTGCCACACGAAACGGGACAAGGACAACCGGGGAGCTGTTTTTT. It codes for CATRNGTRTTGELFF.

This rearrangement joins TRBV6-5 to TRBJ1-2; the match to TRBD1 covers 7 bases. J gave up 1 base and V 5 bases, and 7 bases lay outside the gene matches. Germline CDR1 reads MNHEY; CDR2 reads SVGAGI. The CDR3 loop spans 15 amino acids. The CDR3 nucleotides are TGTGCCAGCAGTACCGGGACAGTAATTAACTATGGCTACACCTTC. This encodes CASSTGTVINYGYTF.